The 9 T cell receptor beta chains below were found in one sample sequenced in a study of T cell responses to AZD1222 COVID-19 vaccine. The repertoire was sequenced with immunoSEQ multiplex PCR; TCRdb's copy has only in-frame clones and lacks some. There are roughly 150,000 clones in the sample; roughly 90% occur only once, and approximately 1.6% lies in the top ten. The input for sequencing was peripheral blood, taken 28 days after the second AZD1222 dose. All receptors derive from an adult who received the AZD1222 COVID-19 vaccine.

The CDR3, as DNA: TGCGCCAGCAGCTTGGCCGTGGTAGCGGGAGGCGGGGACAAAAACATTCAGTACTTC. Amino acid sequence: CASSLAVVAGGGDKNIQYF. This rearrangement joins TRBV5-1 to TRBJ2-4; 10 nucleotides match TRBD2. The CDR3 is made up of 19 amino acids. The V and J ends lost 0 bases and 3 bases, in that order; junction bases with no gene match: 12. Germline CDR1 is SGHRS and CDR2 is YFSETQ.

This chain joins TRBV9 and TRBJ1-3, with D possibly being TRBD1 (6 bases). Trimming cost V 6 bases and J 7 bases, with 14 bases left between them. Per germline, CDR1 SGDLS and CDR2 YYNGEE. This CDR3 region has 13 residues. In DNA form, the CDR3 reads TGTGCCAGCACAATAGGAGGGGGGAACACCATATATTTT. Translation: CASTIGGGNTIYF.

The chain combines TRBV4-1 with TRBJ1-4; D gene unclear. Trimming stripped 3 bases from V and 7 bases from J, with 9 bases between. Germline values: CDR1 MGHRA, CDR2 YSYEKL. This CDR3 spans 13 amino acids. CDR3 amino acids: CASSQTNSEKLFF. In nucleotides, the CDR3 is TGCGCCAGCAGCCAGACGAACAGTGAAAAACTGTTTTTT.

CDR3 nucleotides: TGTGCCAGCAGCTTTTTAGGGCCGGATACGCAGTATTTT. Translated, it gives CASSFLGPDTQYF. J is TRBJ2-3 and V is TRBV11-2; D is undetermined. V lost 3 bases and J 6 bases, leaving 10 bases between the germline ends. This CDR3 comprises 13 residues. CDR1 is SGHAT, CDR2 FQNNGV, per germline.

This clone was seen once. The V gene is TRBV14, the J gene TRBJ2-1, with D unclear. Looked up from germline, CDR1 is SGHDN and CDR2 is FVKESK. V was pared by 4 bases and J by 9 bases, with 13 bases between. This CDR3 has 13 residues. This chain's CDR3 is CASSPWSVGEQFF. In nucleotides, the CDR3 is TGTGCCAGCAGCCCTTGGAGCGTTGGTGAGCAGTTCTTC.

V gene TRBV19 combines with J gene TRBJ2-1; 10 bases line up with TRBD1. J was trimmed by 8 bases and V by 3 bases; bases with no gene match: 7. This CDR3 contains 15 residues. Germline assignment: CDR1 LNHDA and CDR2 SQIVND (reference sequence). CDR3 in amino acids: CASSIRDRGRDEQFF. In nucleotides, the CDR3 is TGTGCCAGTAGTATTCGGGACAGGGGACGAGATGAGCAGTTCTTC.

This rearrangement joins TRBV5-8 to TRBJ1-2; no clear D gene. This CDR3 is built from 13 residues. CDR1 and CDR2 from the germline V gene are SGHTS and YDEGEE. The V gene lost 4 bases and the J gene lost 8 bases, with 15 bases spanning the gap. CDR3 DNA: TGTGCCAGCAGCGAAATCGTGCGGGCCGGCTACACCTTC. Protein sequence: CASSEIVRAGYTF.

This sequence joins TRBV6-5 and TRBJ2-5; D unresolved. The germline gives CDR1 MNHEY, CDR2 SVGAGI. The CDR3 runs 12 residues. The V end was cut by 0 bases, the J end by 3 bases, with 2 bases between. Here the CDR3 DNA reads TGTGCCAGCAGTTACTCTAAAGAGACCCAGTACTTC. It is translated as CASSYSKETQYF.

The chain carries TRBV5-1 and TRBJ1-4, with D possibly TRBD1 on 5 matching bases. CDR1 and CDR2 (germline): SGHRS, YFSETQ. The CDR3 loop spans 16 amino acids. V shed 4 bases and J shed 0 bases, with 13 bases lying between them. CDR3 region: CASSPGGVATNEKLFF. The CDR3 DNA is TGCGCCAGCAGCCCTGGGGGGGTTGCAACTAATGAAAAACTGTTTTTT.